The rows below give T cell receptor beta chains drawn from one sample of a study of CD8+ T cells in alopecia areata. Only in-frame clones appear in the TCRdb table, and some are missing; sequencing was by immunoSEQ multiplex PCR. Of more than 90,000 clones in the sample, approximately 59% were seen once. The sequencing used CD8+ T cells sorted from blood, collected at week 4, from a patient treated with tofacitinib. Source of these receptors: a human donor with alopecia areata. Each CDR3 is given with its conserved first and last residue. A D gene is named only where the DNA matches it firmly. Clone size is shown for a subset of rows, as once, few, many or a class of expanded clone.

>TRBV29-1|-|TRBJ1-2|TRBD1
CSVVTGYGYTF
TGCAGCGTGGTGACAGGGTATGGCTACACCTTC
>TRBV15|-|TRBJ2-1|-
CATSRAPPQGYNEQFF
TGTGCCACCAGCAGAGCACCCCCACAGGGCTACAATGAGCAGTTCTTC
>TRBV7-2|-|TRBJ2-3|-
CASSLALKGDTQYF
TGTGCCAGCAGCTTAGCACTCAAGGGAGATACGCAGTATTTT
>TRBV27|-|TRBJ1-2|-
CASSPLERVAYGYTF
TGTGCCAGCAGTCCCCTGGAGAGGGTTGCCTATGGCTACACCTTC
>TRBV5-4|-|TRBJ1-2|TRBD1
CASSLGQGIYGYTF
TGTGCCAGCAGCCTCGGACAGGGAATCTATGGCTACACCTTC
>TRBV19|-|TRBJ1-5|-
CASSPPGQPQHF
TGTGCCAGTAGTCCCCCGGGCCAGCCCCAGCATTTT
>TRBV11-2|-|TRBJ2-4|-
CASSPTGAAKNIQYF
TGTGCCAGCAGCCCCACCGGGGCGGCCAAAAACATTCAGTACTTC
>TRBV4-3|few|TRBJ2-5|TRBD1
CASSQDLGTGILETQYF
TGCGCCAGCAGCCAAGATCTGGGGACAGGGATCTTGGAGACCCAGTACTTC
>TRBV29-1|once|TRBJ2-3|-
CSVLTGSSTDTQYF
TGCAGCGTTCTAACAGGGTCTAGCACAGATACGCAGTATTTT
>TRBV7-8|once|TRBJ1-5|-
CASSTGDSNQPQHF
TGTGCCAGCAGCACGGGGGACAGCAATCAGCCCCAGCATTTT
>TRBV5-1|-|TRBJ2-5|-
CASRGSGEETQYF
TGCGCCAGCAGGGGGTCAGGGGAAGAGACCCAGTACTTC
>TRBV9|-|TRBJ1-1|-
CASSGRLDTEAFF
TGTGCCAGCAGCGGAAGGCTGGACACTGAAGCTTTCTTT
>TRBV19|-|TRBJ2-5|-
CASSRQGRGLQETQYF
TGTGCCAGTAGTAGGCAGGGAAGGGGCCTCCAAGAGACCCAGTACTTC
>TRBV5-6|-|TRBJ2-3|-
CASSLGGTDTQYF
TGTGCCAGCAGCTTGGGTGGGACAGATACGCAGTATTTT
>TRBV4-3|-|TRBJ1-2|-
CASSQDRTNLGADYTF
TGCGCCAGCAGCCAAGATCGGACAAACCTTGGGGCTGACTACACCTTC
>TRBV13|-|TRBJ1-1|-
CASSANTEAFF
TGTGCCAGCAGCGCCAACACTGAAGCTTTCTTT
>TRBV30|-|TRBJ2-7|TRBD1
CAWSGQGSEQYF
TGTGCCTGGAGCGGACAGGGCTCCGAGCAGTACTTC
>TRBV30|few|TRBJ2-5|-
CAWDGGAPGETQYF
TGTGCCTGGGATGGGGGGGCCCCAGGGGAGACCCAGTACTTC
>TRBV30|-|TRBJ1-4|TRBD1
CAWTGTGGEKLFF
TGTGCCTGGACCGGGACAGGGGGCGAAAAACTGTTTTTT
>TRBV7-6|-|TRBJ2-3|-
CASSALGNTDTQYF
TGTGCCAGCAGCGCCCTAGGAAACACAGATACGCAGTATTTT
>TRBV27|-|TRBJ2-5|-
CASSSYRPQETQYF
TGTGCCAGCAGTTCCTACCGCCCCCAAGAGACCCAGTACTTC
>TRBV30|few|TRBJ2-2|-
CAWSAQDTGELFF
TGTGCCTGGAGTGCTCAAGACACCGGGGAGCTGTTTTTT
>TRBV7-6|-|TRBJ2-5|-
CASSLVGQPQETQYF
TGTGCCAGCAGCTTAGTGGGTCAACCTCAAGAGACCCAGTACTTC
>TRBV29-1|-|TRBJ2-3|TRBD2
CSVELAGTSDTQYF
TGCAGCGTTGAACTAGCGGGGACTTCAGATACGCAGTATTTT
>TRBV29-1|-|TRBJ1-2|-
CSASGREGYTF
TGCAGCGCCAGCGGCAGGGAGGGCTACACCTTC
>TRBV9|-|TRBJ1-4|TRBD1
CASSDGQGSNEKLFF
TGTGCCAGCAGCGACGGACAGGGGAGTAATGAAAAACTGTTTTTT
>TRBV27|-|TRBJ2-2|TRBD1
CASSFMAGGNTGELFF
TGTGCCAGCAGTTTTATGGCAGGGGGCAACACCGGGGAGCTGTTTTTT
>TRBV7-9|few|TRBJ2-1|-
CASSLTLAPEGQFF
TGTGCCAGCAGCTTAACGCTAGCCCCCGAGGGGCAGTTCTTC
>TRBV7-2|-|TRBJ2-5|TRBD1
CASNRDRGHQETQYF
TGTGCCAGCAACCGGGACAGGGGCCACCAAGAGACCCAGTACTTC
>TRBV29-1|-|TRBJ2-7|-
CSVEGIGANSYEQYF
TGCAGCGTTGAAGGGATAGGGGCTAATTCCTACGAGCAGTACTTC
>TRBV29-1|-|TRBJ2-4|-
CSVEDLEGGPDQGNIQYF
TGCAGCGTTGAAGATCTCGAGGGGGGGCCAGACCAAGGGAACATTCAGTACTTC
>TRBV7-9|-|TRBJ2-1|TRBD2
CASSRGEDEQFF
TGTGCCAGCAGTCGGGGGGAGGATGAGCAGTTCTTC
>TRBV7-9|-|TRBJ1-5|-
CASSPKGPFNQPQHF
TGTGCCAGCAGCCCGAAGGGTCCGTTTAATCAGCCCCAGCATTTT
>TRBV2|few|TRBJ2-1|TRBD1
CASSDGQGAGSYNEQFF
TGTGCCAGCAGTGACGGACAGGGGGCTGGATCCTACAATGAGCAGTTCTTC
>TRBV5-6|-|TRBJ2-3|-
CASSLRQGIDTQYF
TGTGCCAGCAGCTTGCGTCAGGGGATAGATACGCAGTATTTT
>TRBV5-1|few|TRBJ1-1|-
CASSLASAGFETEAFF
TGCGCCAGCAGCTTGGCCTCGGCAGGGTTTGAGACTGAAGCTTTCTTT
>TRBV30|few|TRBJ1-4|-
CAWSVMANEKLFF
TGTGCCTGGAGTGTAATGGCTAATGAAAAACTGTTTTTT
>TRBV30|few|TRBJ2-5|-
CAWTRDVQETQYF
TGTGCCTGGACGCGGGACGTCCAAGAGACCCAGTACTTC
>TRBV27|-|TRBJ2-5|TRBD2
CASSPRGGVETQYF
TGTGCCAGCAGTCCCCGGGGGGGCGTAGAGACCCAGTACTTC
>TRBV29-1|-|TRBJ2-3|TRBD1
CSVPTDGTGKYF
TGCAGCGTCCCGACCGATGGGACAGGCAAGTATTTT
>TRBV30|-|TRBJ2-1|TRBD1
CAWRTGTGRDEQFF
TGTGCCTGGAGGACCGGGACAGGGAGGGATGAGCAGTTCTTC
>TRBV15|-|TRBJ1-1|-
CATSMATEGPNTEAFF
TGTGCCACCAGCATGGCTACGGAGGGGCCGAACACTGAAGCTTTCTTT
>TRBV30|-|TRBJ2-5|-
CAWSVGGGVETQYF
TGTGCCTGGAGTGTTGGGGGGGGCGTTGAGACCCAGTACTTC
>TRBV15|-|TRBJ1-2|-
CATSSSPPAGYGYTF
TGTGCCACCAGCAGCTCGCCGCCCGCGGGCTATGGCTACACCTTC
>TRBV29-1|-|TRBJ2-5|-
CSALGRGQTQYF
TGCAGCGCCCTGGGGAGGGGGCAAACCCAGTACTTC
>TRBV7-8|few|TRBJ2-1|-
CASSLDREAYNEQFF
TGTGCCAGCAGCTTAGACAGGGAGGCCTACAATGAGCAGTTCTTC
>TRBV29-1|-|TRBJ2-5|TRBD2
CSVEGPSRRGGQSREETQYF
TGCAGCGTTGAAGGCCCGTCCAGACGGGGGGGCCAAAGTAGAGAAGAGACCCAGTACTTC
>TRBV30|few|TRBJ2-5|-
CAWRSEYQETQYF
TGTGCCTGGAGGTCAGAGTACCAAGAGACCCAGTACTTC
>TRBV6-4|few|TRBJ2-5|TRBD1
CASSDGSGQGQETQYF
TGTGCCAGCAGTGACGGGTCCGGACAGGGCCAAGAGACCCAGTACTTC
>TRBV4-1|few|TRBJ1-1|-
CASSQESNRRFSEAFF
TGCGCCAGCAGCCAAGAGTCTAACAGGCGATTCTCTGAAGCTTTCTTT
>TRBV7-9|-|TRBJ2-5|-
CASSLGGQTQYF
TGTGCCAGCAGCTTAGGAGGTCAGACCCAGTACTTC
>TRBV30|once|TRBJ1-2|-
CAWDKEQPIGYTF
TGTGCCTGGGATAAGGAACAGCCCATCGGATACACCTTC
>TRBV7-9|-|TRBJ2-1|TRBD1
CASSPRTGYNEQFF
TGTGCCAGCAGCCCCCGGACAGGATACAATGAGCAGTTCTTC